Listed here are 24 T cell receptor beta chains from one sample, sequenced in a study of PD-L1 blockade in urothelial cancer. Sequencing was performed with immunoSEQ multiplex PCR; in TCRdb, only in-frame clones are kept and a portion is missing. The sample lists about 74,000 clones, around 80% occurring once. Here the sequenced sample was PBMCs, taken around atezolizumab (anti-PD-L1) treatment. The receptors stem from a man aged 70 or older with urothelial cancer.

The CDR3 region is CASSLDPGRPYGYTF. CDR3 nucleotide sequence: TGCGCCAGCAGCTTGGACCCAGGGCGGCCCTATGGCTACACCTTC. The V gene is TRBV5-1, the J gene TRBJ1-2; weak D call: TRBD1 (5 bases). The V end was cut by 0 bases, the J end by 4 bases, with 13 bases between. CDR1 and CDR2 from the germline V gene are SGHRS and YFSETQ. The CDR3 consists of 15 residues.

The CDR3 nucleotides are TGTGCCAGCAGTCCTCGACAGGGTAGGGGCAATGAGCAGTTCTTC. Its translation: CASSPRQGRGNEQFF. The chain recombines TRBV27 with TRBJ2-1, with 7 bases matching TRBD1. The germline V gene has CDR1 MNHEY and CDR2 SMNVEV (reference sequence). V dropped 5 bases and J dropped 6; count of bases not matched to a gene: 10. CDR3 length: 15 residues.

The chain combines TRBV9 with TRBJ1-5; TRBD1 aligns across 9 bases. Germline values: CDR1 SGDLS, CDR2 YYNGEE. After removal of 4 bases from V and 0 bases from J, the junction contained 11 bases not matched to a gene. This CDR3 is 18 amino acids long. The DNA of the CDR3 is TGTGCCAGCAGCCTCCGGACAGGGGAAGCGCCTAGCAATCAGCCCCAGCATTTT. Translated, it gives CASSLRTGEAPSNQPQHF.

The rearrangement joins TRBV5-4 to TRBJ2-3; D is unresolved. Germline CDR1 is SGHNT and CDR2 is YYREEE (reference sequence). V was shortened by 1 base and J by 3 bases, with 6 bases between the two germline ends. This CDR3 has 13 amino acids. The CDR3 DNA sequence: TGTGCCAGCAGCTTGAGGCGGACAGATACGCAGTATTTT. This translates into CASSLRRTDTQYF.

The chain uses TRBV5-5 and TRBJ1-1, with 9 bases lining up with TRBD1. Trimming removed 1 base from V and 3 bases from J; junction bases left unmatched: 7. The CDR3 spans 16 residues. Germline CDR1 reads SGHKS; CDR2 reads YYEKEE (reference sequence). The CDR3 DNA reads as TGTGCCAGCAGCTTGTACCCGGGACAGGGTGACACTGAAGCTTTCTTT. This codes for CASSLYPGQGDTEAFF.

The chain couples TRBV7-2 to TRBJ2-2; D gene ambiguous. Trimming took 5 bases from V and 6 from J, leaving 7 bases between them. The CDR3 extends over 12 amino acids. Germline values: CDR1 SGHTA, CDR2 FQGNSA. The CDR3 region has the DNA TGTGCCAGCAGCCGCTACGCCGGGGAGCTGTTTTTT. This codes for CASSRYAGELFF.

The chain links TRBV18 to TRBJ2-3; TRBD2 aligns across 8 bases. CDR1 KGHSH and CDR2 LQKENI come from the germline V gene. After removal of 2 bases from V and 7 bases from J, the junction contained 5 bases not matched to a gene. CDR3 length: 14 amino acids. The chain's CDR3 is CASSPGTSTHTQYF. CDR3 DNA sequence: TGTGCCAGCTCACCAGGGACTAGTACTCATACGCAGTATTTT.

There are a few counts of this clone. The chain couples TRBV7-9 to TRBJ1-1; D is perhaps TRBD1 (6 bases). The germline V gene encodes CDR1 SEHNR and CDR2 FQNEAQ (reference sequence). The CDR3 sequence is 15 residues long. Trimming removed 7 bases at V and 0 bases at J, with 15 bases between. The DNA for the CDR3 is TGTGCCAGCACCCTAAGACAGGCAATGAACACTGAAGCTTTCTTT. Residues: CASTLRQAMNTEAFF. Full variable domain (remainder filled in from reference TRBV7-9 and TRBJ1-1): DTGVSQNPRHKITKRGQNVTFRCDPISEHNRLYWYRQTLGQGPEFLTYFQNEAQLEKSRLLSDRFSAERPKGSFSTLEIQRTEQGDSAMYLCASTLRQAMNTEAFFGQGTRLTVV.

The J gene is TRBJ2-7, the V gene TRBV28, with D possibly being TRBD1 (6 bases). Germline CDR1 MDHEN, CDR2 SYDVKM. This CDR3 has 15 amino acids. With 4 bases removed from V and 2 bases from J, the gap between germline ends came to 15 bases. CDR3 coding DNA: TGTGCCAGCAGTTCCCCATGGGACACCACCTACGAGCAGTACTTC. Translated: CASSSPWDTTYEQYF. The full variable domain, with the rest looked up from reference TRBV28 and TRBJ2-7, is DVKVTQSSRYLVKRTGEKVFLECVQDMDHENMFWYRQDPGLGLRLIYFSYDVKMKEKGDIPEGYSVSREKKERFSLILESASTNQTSMYLCASSSPWDTTYEQYFGPGTRLTVT.

This chain links TRBV5-1 with TRBJ2-7; D ambiguous. This CDR3 is built from 12 residues. Germline V lookup: CDR1 SGHRS, CDR2 YFSETQ. The V end was cut by 4 bases, the J end by 9 bases, with 14 bases between. CDR3 nucleotides: TGCGCCAGCAGCCATGACACGGCTCGGCAGTACTTC. Its translation is CASSHDTARQYF.

The chain uses TRBV7-3 and TRBJ2-3; TRBD2 agrees at 8 bases. Trimming cost V 4 bases and J 5 bases; bases outside gene matches: 2. This CDR3 region has 13 residues. Germline assignment: CDR1 SGHTA and CDR2 FQGTGA. The CDR3 nucleotides are TGTGCCAGCAGCTCCGGGAGGGGAGATACGCAGTATTTT. This sequence encodes CASSSGRGDTQYF.

V gene TRBV1 combines with J gene TRBJ2-7; TRBD2, the D gene given by the table, was not confirmed from the DNA. TRBV1 is a listed pseudogene. The CDR3 is made up of 14 amino acids. The CDR3 here is CTSSQGLFPYEQYF. The CDR3 bases are TGCACCAGCAGCCAAGGTCTCTTCCCCTACGAGCAGTACTTC.

The chain uses TRBV4-1 and TRBJ1-2; 9 bases map to TRBD1. Germline CDR1 reads MGHRA; CDR2 reads YSYEKL. This CDR3 is built from 15 residues. The trim removed 2 bases at V and 7 bases at J, leaving 8 bases unmatched. Here the CDR3 reads CASSQSDRGLAGYTF. The DNA of the CDR3 is TGCGCCAGCAGCCAATCCGACAGGGGGTTAGCTGGCTACACCTTC.

The DNA for the CDR3 is TGTGCCAGCAGTGAACCGGCTAGGGGAAATGAGCAGTTCTTC. Residues: CASSEPARGNEQFF. The chain links TRBV2 to TRBJ2-1; a possible D gene is TRBD1 (5 bases). CDR3 size: 14 residues. Germline V gene data show CDR1 as SNHLY and CDR2 as FYNNEI. Trimming took 2 bases from V and 7 from J, leaving 12 bases between them.

As DNA, the CDR3 is TGTGCCAGCAGTTTAGGTCGGCGGTCAATTATTCGGGAGCAGTACTTC. Its translation is CASSLGRRSIIREQYF. This rearrangement joins TRBV28 to TRBJ2-7; D is undetermined. Deletions cut 2 bases from V and 7 bases from J, with 21 bases between. Per the germline V gene, CDR1 is MDHEN and CDR2 is SYDVKM. The CDR3 is made up of 16 amino acids.

The J gene is TRBJ2-1, the V gene TRBV2, with TRBD2 matching over 10 bases. The germline CDR1 and CDR2 sequences are SNHLY and FYNNEI. J was trimmed by 4 bases and V by 5 bases; bases with no gene match: 11. There are 17 residues in the CDR3. The CDR3 sequence is CASSPYGLAERYNEQFF. The CDR3 DNA follows: TGTGCCAGCAGTCCATATGGACTAGCGGAGCGTTACAATGAGCAGTTCTTC.

The genes are TRBV6-5 and TRBJ2-3; the match to TRBD1 covers 8 bases. The V and J ends lost 6 bases and 9 bases, in that order; junction bases with no gene match: 5. This CDR3 contains 12 residues. The germline V gene encodes CDR1 MNHEY and CDR2 SVGAGI. As DNA, the CDR3 is TGTGCCAGCAGCGTGCGACAGGGGACGCAGTATTTT. Its translation is CASSVRQGTQYF.

The chain combines TRBV6-6 with TRBJ2-3; D is ambiguous. V dropped 8 bases and J dropped 0 bases, with 15 bases sitting between them. The CDR3 totals 15 residues. The germline gives CDR1 MNHNY, CDR2 SVGAGI (reference sequence). CDR3 coding DNA: TGTGCCAGCGGAGTCAATCGGCGGAGCACAGATACGCAGTATTTT. Its translation: CASGVNRRSTDTQYF.

The chain couples TRBV5-5 to TRBJ2-7; the match to TRBD1 covers 11 bases. The CDR3 extends over 15 amino acids. The V gene's germline CDR1 is SGHKS and CDR2 YYEKEE (reference sequence). Trimming took 3 bases from V and 4 from J; bases not matched to a gene: 6. CDR3 nucleotide sequence: TGTGCCAGCAGCTGGGGGGGACAGGGGGTATACGAGCAGTACTTC. Protein: CASSWGGQGVYEQYF.

V is TRBV2 and J is TRBJ1-2; D perhaps matches TRBD1 (5 bases). Germline V gene data show CDR1 as SNHLY and CDR2 as FYNNEI. With 4 bases removed from V and 8 bases from J, the gap between germline ends came to 8 bases. The CDR3 sequence is 11 residues long. CDR3 residues: CASSARGGYTF. CDR3 sequence (DNA): TGTGCCAGCAGTGCAAGGGGCGGCTACACCTTC. The variable domain in full, with the rest retrieved from reference TRBV2 and TRBJ1-2, is EPEVTQTPSHQVTQMGQEVILRCVPISNHLYFYWYRQILGQKVEFLVSFYNNEISEKSEIFDDQFSVERPDGSNFTLKIRSTKLEDSAMYFCASSARGGYTFGSGTRLTVV.

The J gene is TRBJ1-1, the V gene TRBV29-1; no clear D gene. This CDR3 is built from 12 residues. The V gene's germline CDR1 is SQVTM and CDR2 ANQGSEA. V lost 4 bases, J lost 1 base, and 7 bases lay in between. CDR3 protein: CSVGQKNTEAFF. The CDR3 DNA follows: TGCAGCGTTGGACAAAAGAACACTGAAGCTTTCTTT.

This clone occurred a few times. The V and J genes are TRBV7-8 and TRBJ2-5, with D tentatively TRBD1 (5 bases). CDR3 length: 14 amino acids. CDR1 and CDR2 from the germline V gene are SGHVS and FQNEAQ. Trimming left V 5 bases short and J 5 bases short, with 15 bases between. CDR3 protein: CASSTTRVGETQYF. In nucleotides, the CDR3 is TGTGCCAGCAGCACTACCAGGGTGGGGGAGACCCAGTACTTC.

The V gene is TRBV7-9, the J gene TRBJ2-2; 9 nucleotides match TRBD2. V lost 5 bases and J lost 1; bases outside the gene matches: 11. CDR1 is SEHNR and CDR2 is FQNEAQ in the germline V gene (reference sequence). The CDR3 length is 18 residues. This chain's CDR3 is CASSAIKHSGGNTGELFF. The CDR3 region has the DNA TGTGCCAGCAGCGCAATTAAACATAGCGGGGGGAACACCGGGGAGCTGTTTTTT.

The J gene is TRBJ2-7, the V gene TRBV6-1, with D perhaps matching TRBD1 (6 bases). The CDR3 is 12 amino acids. V lost 5 bases and J 8 bases, leaving 13 bases between the germline ends. CDR1 is MNHNS and CDR2 is SASEGT in the germline V gene. The CDR3 here is CASSPGQLKQYF. The CDR3, as DNA: TGTGCCAGCAGTCCGGGACAACTAAAGCAGTACTTC.